This entry lists 4 T cell receptor beta chains sequenced from one sample in a study of T cell repertoires in ileal Crohn's disease. TCRdb's table, derived via immunoSEQ multiplex PCR, lists solely in-frame clones and lacks some. The repertoire has about 7,400 clones, approximately 74% of them found once; the top ten carry less than 8.5%. Time point reported: neoterminal ileum biopsy at postoperative endoscopy, about 6 months after surgery. What was sequenced was ileal tissue. These receptors all come from an adult with Crohn's disease.

The V gene is TRBV7-6, the J gene TRBJ2-2; the D gene is possibly TRBD1 (5 bases). Germline CDR1 reads SGHVS; CDR2 reads FNYEAQ. V shed 7 bases and J shed 7 bases, with 13 bases lying between them. This CDR3 contains 13 residues. The CDR3: CASTLTDRGELFF. CDR3 DNA sequence: TGTGCCAGCACCTTGACAGACCGCGGGGAGCTGTTTTTT.

This clone was picked up a small number of times. This chain uses TRBV5-4 with TRBJ2-3, with TRBD1 as a possible D gene (5 bases). The CDR3 consists of 17 residues. Between the trimmed V and J ends, which lost 0 bases and 4 bases, there was a span of 18 bases. The germline CDR1 and CDR2 sequences are SGHNT and YYREEE (reference sequence). The CDR3 protein is CASSLGKGDSKSDTQYF. In nucleotides, the CDR3 is TGTGCCAGCAGCTTGGGCAAAGGTGACAGTAAGTCAGATACGCAGTATTTT.

V is TRBV28 and J is TRBJ1-2; no definite D call. The CDR3 runs to 9 residues. CDR1 and CDR2 from the germline V gene are MDHEN and SYDVKM. The germline V and J ends were trimmed by 6 bases and 12 bases, with 8 bases remaining between them. CDR3 in amino acids: CASSPGDTF. Here the CDR3 DNA reads TGTGCCAGCAGCCCAGGCGACACCTTC.

The chain recombines TRBV14 with TRBJ2-2; a possible D gene is TRBD1 (6 bases). The CDR3 length is 14 residues. Trimming shortened V by 5 bases and J by 0 bases, and 7 bases separated the two germline ends. Germline V gives CDR1 SGHDN, CDR2 FVKESK. The CDR3 DNA reads TGTGCCAGCAGCGGGACACCGAACACCGGGGAGCTGTTTTTT. Its protein product is CASSGTPNTGELFF.